This T cell receptor (beta chain) was observed in a study of blood T cell repertoires in COVID-19. Study-level background: Collection of acute and convalescent COVID-19 samples took place in the United States, Italy and Spain. PBMCs, B-cell-depleted T cells, or T cells were the source of the cDNA or gDNA that made up the material.

CDR3 length: 17 residues. The V segment lost 4 bases and the J segment 2 bases; nucleotides outside the gene matches: 11. The germline gives CDR1 SGDLS, CDR2 YYNGEE. Original processing notes: Reference gene primer amplification gave nucleated cell count estimates. Sequenced by immunoSEQ multiplex PCR; TCRdb stores in-frame clones only, minus some. V, J and clone size were drawn from that table, and D and trimming were deduced from the DNA. The sample consists of about 68,000 clones, roughly 89% of them appearing once. The source material was peripheral blood. The TCR sequence derives from a man in his fifties or sixties with active COVID-19. J is TRBJ2-3 and V is TRBV9; 9 positions agree with TRBD2. The CDR3 nucleotides are TGTGCCAGCAGCAACCCAGGCAGCGGGGGGCACACAGATACGCAGTATTTT. This encodes CASSNPGSGGHTDTQYF.